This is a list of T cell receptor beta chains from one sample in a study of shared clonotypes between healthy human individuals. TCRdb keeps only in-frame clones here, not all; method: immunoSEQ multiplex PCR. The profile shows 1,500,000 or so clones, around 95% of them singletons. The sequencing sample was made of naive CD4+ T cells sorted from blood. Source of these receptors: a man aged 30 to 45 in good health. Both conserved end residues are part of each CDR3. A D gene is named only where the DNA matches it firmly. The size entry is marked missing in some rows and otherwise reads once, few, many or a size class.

TGTGCCAGCAGGGAACAGACAGCAGATACGCAGTATTTT CASREQTADTQYF - TRBJ2-3 - TRBV2
TGTGCCAGCAGCCCAGGCCCGACTGAAGCTTTCTTT CASSPGPTEAFF - TRBJ1-1 - TRBV5-5
TGTGCCAGCGGGACTACATTAGAGGCAGATACGCAGTATTTT CASGTTLEADTQYF once TRBJ2-3 TRBD2 TRBV6-5
TGTGCCAGCTGCCCAGGGGTCCAAGAGACCCAGTACTTC CASCPGVQETQYF - TRBJ2-5 - TRBV2
TGTGCCAGGGGGGGGGCAAATCAGCCCCAGCATTTT CARGGANQPQHF - TRBJ1-5 - TRBV2
TGTGCCAGCAGTGAACAAACTTCGTCTGCAGGCTACACCTTC CASSEQTSSAGYTF - TRBJ1-2 - TRBV2
TGTGCCAGCAGGACCCGGGACAGGGGTACTCACACTGAAGCTTTCTTT CASRTRDRGTHTEAFF - TRBJ1-1 TRBD1 TRBV7-9
TGTGCCAGCAGCTCCAGGGTTCCCCTCAAGGTGGATGAGCAGTTCTTC CASSSRVPLKVDEQFF - TRBJ2-1 - TRBV7-3
TGTGCCAGCATAAGGGCGGGAGCAGTTTGGGGTAATGAGCAGTTCTTC CASIRAGAVWGNEQFF - TRBJ2-1 TRBD2 TRBV11-2
TGCAGCGTTGAACAGGGGGATAGGGTCAATGAGCAGTTCTTC CSVEQGDRVNEQFF - TRBJ2-1 TRBD1 TRBV29-1
TGTGCCAGTAGTCTAAGACAGGGCCCCTACAATGAGCAGTTCTTC CASSLRQGPYNEQFF - TRBJ2-1 TRBD1 TRBV19
TGTGCCAGCAGTTTAAGGACTAGCGGGAGCTCCTACAATGAGCAGTTCTTC CASSLRTSGSSYNEQFF - TRBJ2-1 TRBD2 TRBV27
TGTGCCTCTCCGGGAGATGGCAAAGAAGCTTTCTTT CASPGDGKEAFF - TRBJ1-1 - TRBV30
TGTGCCATCAGGCCGGGACAGACAAACACTGAAGCTTTCTTT CAIRPGQTNTEAFF - TRBJ1-1 TRBD1 TRBV10-3
TGTGCCAGCAGCTCGGGACAGGGGGCTGGCACAGATACGCAGTATTTT CASSSGQGAGTDTQYF - TRBJ2-3 TRBD1 TRBV7-9
TGTGCCAGCAGCCCAGCCGCGACGGGGGCGCTTCTTGGCTACACCTTC CASSPAATGALLGYTF - TRBJ1-2 - TRBV7-8
TGCGCCAGCAGCCCTCAGACAGTAACCGAGCAGTACTTC CASSPQTVTEQYF once TRBJ2-7 - TRBV5-1
TGCGCCAGCAGCTTTCTAGCGGGAGGGCAGGAAGAGCAGTACTTC CASSFLAGGQEEQYF - TRBJ2-7 TRBD2 TRBV5-1
TGTGCCAGCAGTTTAATCGGGGTCGGTGAAAAACTGTTTTTT CASSLIGVGEKLFF - TRBJ1-4 - TRBV28
TGCGCCAGCAGGCGGAGTAGCGGCAGCTCCTACAATGAGCAGTTCTTC CASRRSSGSSYNEQFF - TRBJ2-1 - TRBV5-1
TGTGCCAGCAGCCTATGGGGGAGAGGAGAGACCCAGTACTTC CASSLWGRGETQYF - TRBJ2-5 - TRBV7-6
TGTGCCAGCAGTGGGACCGGGACAGGGGGCCGGAAGGAAGAGACCCAGTACTTC CASSGTGTGGRKEETQYF - TRBJ2-5 TRBD1 TRBV25-1
TGTGCCAGCAGCTTAGCGGCAGGGGGACAGATAAACACCGGGGAGCTGTTTTTT CASSLAAGGQINTGELFF - TRBJ2-2 TRBD1 TRBV7-2
TGTGCCAGTAGTAAGAGGGGCGGCGGCTATGGCTACACCTTC CASSKRGGGYGYTF - TRBJ1-2 - TRBV19
TGTGCCAGCTCAACTAACAGGGGGGCGAGCAATCAGCCCCAGCATTTT CASSTNRGASNQPQHF few TRBJ1-5 TRBD1 TRBV18
TGTGCCAGCAGCGCCGGACCGGGTTATAGCAATCAGCCCCAGCATTTT CASSAGPGYSNQPQHF - TRBJ1-5 - TRBV11-2
TGTGCCAGCAGCCAAGGCGGGAATCAGCCCCAGCATTTT CASSQGGNQPQHF few TRBJ1-5 - TRBV16
TGTGCCAGCAGTCCTCCGGGCCAAACACAGCCCCAGCATTTT CASSPPGQTQPQHF once TRBJ1-5 - TRBV28
TGTGCCAGCAGCTTTGGACTGAGAGCGAACACCGGGGAGCTGTTTTTT CASSFGLRANTGELFF - TRBJ2-2 - TRBV11-3
TGTGCCAGCTCACCGATGGACGCAGCCTACAATGAGCAGTTCTTC CASSPMDAAYNEQFF - TRBJ2-1 - TRBV18
TGTGCCAGCAGCTTAGTCGGGCGGGTGAGGGCCTACGAGCAGTACTTC CASSLVGRVRAYEQYF once TRBJ2-7 - TRBV11-2
TGCGCCAGCAGCTTGTCCGGACAGGTTAATGAAAAACTGTTTTTT CASSLSGQVNEKLFF - TRBJ1-4 TRBD1 TRBV5-1
TGTGCCAGCACCCTCCGGGACAGGGTGGTCAATGAGCAGTTCTTC CASTLRDRVVNEQFF - TRBJ2-1 TRBD1 TRBV11-2
TGCGCCAGCAGCTGGGGGACTGTCTACACCGGGGAGCTGTTTTTT CASSWGTVYTGELFF - TRBJ2-2 - TRBV5-1
TGTGCCAGCAGCGCCCTTTCTAGCGGCCGAAATACGCAGTATTTT CASSALSSGRNTQYF - TRBJ2-3 TRBD2 TRBV9
TGTGCCAGCAGCTTGGTTCCGGGAGAAAATGAGCAGTTCTTC CASSLVPGENEQFF once TRBJ2-1 - TRBV5-5
TGTGCCAGCAAGGGGACTAGCGCAATCCTAGGAACAGATACGCAGTATTTT CASKGTSAILGTDTQYF once TRBJ2-3 TRBD2 TRBV2
TGTGCCAGCAGTGTACAACCGACAGTTAGGGCTTTCTTT CASSVQPTVRAFF - TRBJ1-1 - TRBV6-5
TGTGCCAGCAGTTGGGACAGTAACTATGGCTACACCTTC CASSWDSNYGYTF - TRBJ1-2 TRBD1 TRBV28
TGTGCCAGCAGCTTAGTGTACGAGCAGTACTTC CASSLVYEQYF - TRBJ2-7 - TRBV7-2
TGTGCCAGCAGCTTAGCACTACTCCCCTACAATGAGCAGTTCTTC CASSLALLPYNEQFF - TRBJ2-1 - TRBV11-2
TGCGCCAGCAGTTGGGGACTCGTAGGGAGTTACAATGAGCAGTTCTTC CASSWGLVGSYNEQFF - TRBJ2-1 - TRBV5-1
TGTGCCAGCAGCTTAGGCACCGGACACGGGGCACGGGTGGAGGAGCAGTACTTC CASSLGTGHGARVEEQYF - TRBJ2-7 - TRBV7-6
TGTGCCAGCAGTTCTGGACAGCCGATCCTCCTATACGAGCAGTACTTC CASSSGQPILLYEQYF - TRBJ2-7 - TRBV27
TGTGCCAGCAGTTACCGACAGGGAAGTAGTCAGCCCCAGCATTTT CASSYRQGSSQPQHF - TRBJ1-5 TRBD1 TRBV6-5
TGTGCCAGCAGTCTGCCACGGAGCTCCTACGAGCAGTACTTC CASSLPRSSYEQYF - TRBJ2-7 - TRBV6-6
TGTGCCAGCAGTCCGACTAGCGGGAGTCTCGCGAACACCGGGGAGCTGTTTTTT CASSPTSGSLANTGELFF - TRBJ2-2 TRBD2 TRBV5-4
TGTGCCAGCAGCTTAGCGGTCGAGGGGGCCCGTGAAAAACTGTTTTTT CASSLAVEGAREKLFF once TRBJ1-4 TRBD1 TRBV7-2
TGCAGCGTTGAACGACTAGCGGGAGTAGGTGGCGATACGCAGTATTTT CSVERLAGVGGDTQYF - TRBJ2-3 TRBD2 TRBV29-1
TGTGCCAGCAGTTTTCAGGGGGCGTTTCTGAACACTGAAGCTTTCTTT CASSFQGAFLNTEAFF - TRBJ1-1 TRBD1 TRBV28
TGCAGTGCCGGTGTTCTAGATACGCAGTATTTT CSAGVLDTQYF - TRBJ2-3 - TRBV20-1
TGTGCCAGCGCACCCGTAACAGGGACTGGGGCCAACGTCCTGACTTTC CASAPVTGTGANVLTF - TRBJ2-6 - TRBV18
TGTGCCAGCAGTGACAGGGTAGAGACCCAGTACTTC CASSDRVETQYF - TRBJ2-5 - TRBV6-1
TGTGCCAGCAGCCGGGACCTCTACGAGCAGTACTTC CASSRDLYEQYF - TRBJ2-7 - TRBV7-2